The 4 T cell receptor beta chains in this list originate from one sample, sequenced in a study of cytomegalovirus exposure and HLA in healthy donors. The primer mix had 60 Vbeta and 13 Jbeta primers. Sequenced by immunoSEQ multiplex PCR; TCRdb stores in-frame clones only, minus some. The sample lists more than 95,000 clones; about 10% were seen once. The sample taken for sequencing was PBMCs. These receptors all stem from a woman aged 18-30 years in good health and CMV-seropositive.

The CDR3 loop reads CASSLTPNTEAFF. CDR3 in DNA: TGTGCCAGCAGCCTCACACCCAACACTGAAGCTTTCTTT. The J gene is TRBJ1-1, the V gene TRBV14; D is unclear. Looked up from germline, CDR1 is SGHDN and CDR2 is FVKESK. V lost 4 bases and J lost 2, with 8 bases in between. This CDR3 has 13 amino acids.

V gene TRBV28 combines with J gene TRBJ2-7, with TRBD2 matching 7 bases. The CDR3 sequence is 14 residues long. Germline CDR1 and CDR2: MDHEN and SYDVKM. V shed 3 bases, J shed 5 bases, and the junction held 7 bases outside the gene matches. CDR3 amino acids: CASSLGTTFDEQYF. CDR3 DNA sequence: TGTGCCAGCAGTTTGGGGACTACCTTTGACGAGCAGTACTTC.

The chain is built from TRBV4-1 and TRBJ1-5; tentative D call: TRBD1 (5 bases). CDR1 is MGHRA, CDR2 YSYEKL, per germline. Trimming pared 6 bases from V and 0 bases from J, leaving 15 bases between. The CDR3 length is 16 residues. CDR3 region: CASSHRRQISNQPQHF. The CDR3 coding sequence is TGCGCCAGCAGTCACAGGCGGCAGATTAGCAATCAGCCCCAGCATTTT.

The chain couples TRBV5-1 to TRBJ2-3; D perhaps matches TRBD1 (6 bases). The length of the CDR3 is 14 residues. V was cut by 4 bases and J by 2 bases, with 11 bases left in between. Germline CDR1 and CDR2: SGHRS and YFSETQ. CDR3 sequence (DNA): TGCGCCAGCAGCCCCGGACAGTACACAGATACGCAGTATTTT. Encoded protein: CASSPGQYTDTQYF.